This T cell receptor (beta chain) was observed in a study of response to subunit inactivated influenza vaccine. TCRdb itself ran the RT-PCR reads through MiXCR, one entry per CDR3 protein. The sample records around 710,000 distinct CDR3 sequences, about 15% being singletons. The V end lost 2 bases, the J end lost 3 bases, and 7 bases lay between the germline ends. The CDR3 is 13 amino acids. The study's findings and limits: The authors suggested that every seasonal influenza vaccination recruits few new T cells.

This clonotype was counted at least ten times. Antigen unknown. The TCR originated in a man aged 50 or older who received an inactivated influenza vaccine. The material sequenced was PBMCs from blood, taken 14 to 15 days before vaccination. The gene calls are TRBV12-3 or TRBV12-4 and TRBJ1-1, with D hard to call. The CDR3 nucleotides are TGTGCCAGCAGTTTAATTGAGGACACTGAAGCTTTCTTT. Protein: CASSLIEDTEAFF.